This paragraph reports one T cell receptor (beta chain). This specimen belongs to a study of blood T cell repertoires in COVID-19. Study context: Acute-phase and convalescent COVID-19 samples originated in the United States, Italy and Spain. T cells, B-cell-depleted T cells, or PBMCs supplied cDNA or gDNA.

The CDR3 runs 15 residues. From germline, CDR1 is MNHNY and CDR2 SVGAGI (reference sequence). Trimming at V came to 4 bases and at J to 6 bases, leaving 5 bases not matched to a gene. Enrollees, about 18 to 90 years old, lived in some 24 US areas. Cohorts were determined from participant-reported clinical history. The repertoire was sequenced with immunoSEQ multiplex PCR; TCRdb's copy has only in-frame clones and lacks some. The data hold about 170,000 clones, with about 88% observed a single time. This TCR was sampled from a human donor with acute COVID-19. The donor label of this sample is uncertain. V usage is TRBV6-6 and J usage is TRBJ1-5, with 11 positions matching TRBD1. Sample: PBMCs or T cells enriched from blood (not recorded which). The CDR3 here is CASSSRGQGAQPQHF. The CDR3 DNA reads TGTGCCAGCAGTTCCCGCGGACAGGGGGCTCAGCCCCAGCATTTT.